This T cell receptor beta chain derives from a study of shared clonotypes between healthy human individuals. Data came from immunoSEQ multiplex PCR; TCRdb stores just in-frame clones and leaves some out. There are about a million clones in the sample; less than 85% occur only once, and approximately 1.5% lies in the top ten. This clone has a handful of counts. Trimming pared 4 bases from V and 0 bases from J, leaving 7 bases between. The germline CDR1 and CDR2 sequences are SNHLY and FYNNEI. This CDR3 comprises 14 residues. All of the donors resided in Nashville, Tennessee, and each was a Caucasian adult.

The chain has TRBV2 and TRBJ1-5, with no clear D. Sequenced: memory CD4+ T cells sorted from blood. Subset of the sample: CD45RA-negative fraction. The receptor comes from a man aged 18 to 29 in good health. CDR3 sequence reads: CASSVGYSNQPQHF. The CDR3, as DNA: TGTGCCAGCAGTGTCGGATATAGCAATCAGCCCCAGCATTTT.